The clone carrying this T cell receptor beta chain was seen once. MiXCR, run by TCRdb on the 5' RACE reads, gives a single entry per CDR3 protein. The table includes 500,000 to 650,000 distinct CDR3 sequences, roughly 17% detected once. The germline gives CDR1 DFQATT, CDR2 SNEGSKA (reference sequence). The CDR3 has 16 amino acids. V gave up 5 bases and J gave up 4 bases; unmatched junction bases: 11. This sample is part of a study of T cells after yellow fever vaccination. This clonotype was sampled from a young man who received the YFV17D yellow fever vaccine. The input for sequencing was PBMCs, taken 5 to 6 days after the first yellow fever vaccination. This chain uses TRBV20-1 with TRBJ2-1; TRBD2 aligns across 10 bases. The CDR3 sequence: CSAASLSGGQYNEQFF. The CDR3 DNA follows: TGCAGTGCTGCTTCGCTTAGCGGGGGGCAATACAATGAGCAGTTCTTC.